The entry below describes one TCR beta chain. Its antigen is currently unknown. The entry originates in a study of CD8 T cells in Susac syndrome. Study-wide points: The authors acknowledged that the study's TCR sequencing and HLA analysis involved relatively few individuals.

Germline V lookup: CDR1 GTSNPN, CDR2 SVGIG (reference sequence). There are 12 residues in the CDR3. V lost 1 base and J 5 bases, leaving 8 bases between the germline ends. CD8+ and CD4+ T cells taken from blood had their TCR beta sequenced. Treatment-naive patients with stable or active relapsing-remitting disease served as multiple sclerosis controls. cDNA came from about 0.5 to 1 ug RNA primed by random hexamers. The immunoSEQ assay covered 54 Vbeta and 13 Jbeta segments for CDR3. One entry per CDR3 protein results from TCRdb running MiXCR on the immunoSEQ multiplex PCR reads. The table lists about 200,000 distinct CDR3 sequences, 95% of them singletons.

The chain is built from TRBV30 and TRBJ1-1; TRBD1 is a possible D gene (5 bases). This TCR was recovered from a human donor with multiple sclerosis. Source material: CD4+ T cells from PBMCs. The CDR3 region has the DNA TGTGCCTGGAGTGGGGGGAGGACTGAAGCTTTCTTT. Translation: CAWSGGRTEAFF. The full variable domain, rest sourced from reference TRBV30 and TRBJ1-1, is SQTIHQWPATLVQPVGSPLSLECTVEGTSNPNLYWYRQAAGRGLQLLFYSVGIGQISSEVPQNLSASRPQDRQFILSSKKLLLSDSGFYLCAWSGGRTEAFFGQGTRLTVV.